This T cell receptor beta chain derives from a study of CD8 T cells in ankylosing spondylitis. Using quantitative 5'-RACE with molecular barcodes, the authors made TCR beta libraries. TCRdb passed the 5' RACE reads through MiXCR, listing each CDR3 protein once. The repertoire holds around 770,000 distinct CDR3 sequences, with around a fifth as singletons. Comments on this clonotype: The antigen is unknown.

The study's findings and limits: The study identified a TCR beta motif of roughly eight highly homologous variants that appeared characteristic of ankylosing spondylitis blood. In peripheral blood, disease-linked CD8+ clones occurred at relatively low frequencies.

V shed 0 bases and J 5 bases; nucleotides not matched to a gene: 5. The germline CDR1 and CDR2 sequences are SGHKS and YYEKEE (reference sequence). The CDR3 consists of 15 residues. The J gene is TRBJ2-5, the V gene TRBV5-5, with TRBD1 matching over 9 bases. The TCR originated in a male donor with ankylosing spondylitis. Sequenced input: blood, either unsorted or a sorted T cell fraction (not recorded which). CDR3 loop: CASSLETGGVETQYF. In nucleotides, the CDR3 is TGTGCCAGCAGCTTGGAGACAGGGGGAGTGGAGACCCAGTACTTC.